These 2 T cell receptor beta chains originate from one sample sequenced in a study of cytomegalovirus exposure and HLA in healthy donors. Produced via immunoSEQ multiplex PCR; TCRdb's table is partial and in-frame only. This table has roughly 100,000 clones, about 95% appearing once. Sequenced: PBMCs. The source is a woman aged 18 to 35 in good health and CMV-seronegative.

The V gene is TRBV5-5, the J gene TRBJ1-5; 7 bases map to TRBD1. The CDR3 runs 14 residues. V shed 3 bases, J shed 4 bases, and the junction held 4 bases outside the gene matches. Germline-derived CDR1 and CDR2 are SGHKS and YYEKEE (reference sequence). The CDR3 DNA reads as TGTGCCAGCAGCTCCGGGACAGCGAATCAGCCCCAGCATTTT. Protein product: CASSSGTANQPQHF.

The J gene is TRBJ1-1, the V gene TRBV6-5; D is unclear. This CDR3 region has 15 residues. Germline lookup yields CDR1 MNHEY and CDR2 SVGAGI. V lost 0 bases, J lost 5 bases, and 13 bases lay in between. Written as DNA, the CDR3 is TGTGCCAGCAGTTACTCGGCAGGTCCGAGTACTGAAGCTTTCTTT. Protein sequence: CASSYSAGPSTEAFF.